This TCR beta chain was documented in a study of post-analysis software for immune sequencing data. As for the study in general: Courses of disease covered relapsing-remitting, secondary progressive and progressive-relapsing multiple sclerosis.

On this clonotype itself: Its antigen is as yet unknown.

Included in the TCR beta cDNA libraries were unique molecular identifiers. Input populations of about 1 to 11 million T cells gave rise to approximately 480,000 cDNA molecules. TCRdb processed the PCR reads anew with MiXCR; each CDR3 protein has one entry. The sample shows some 690,000 distinct CDR3 sequences, more than 50% of them seen only once. Study findings and constraints: Patients had higher frequencies than controls of five or six TRBV segments, including TRBV5-6, TRBV5-1 and TRBV20-1. Batch-matched samples strongly co-clustered by F measure.

The CDR3 has 13 residues. The ends were cut back, 5 bases at V and 8 bases at J, with 13 bases in the middle. Germline V gives CDR1 SQVTM, CDR2 ANQGSEA. Material: blood. The sequence was obtained from a girl aged 2-9 years with multiple sclerosis. This chain joins TRBV29-1 and TRBJ1-6; weak D call: TRBD1 (6 bases). CDR3 in amino acids: CSVSRGAYSPLHF. CDR3 in DNA: TGCAGCGTTTCCAGGGGCGCGTATTCACCCCTCCACTTT.